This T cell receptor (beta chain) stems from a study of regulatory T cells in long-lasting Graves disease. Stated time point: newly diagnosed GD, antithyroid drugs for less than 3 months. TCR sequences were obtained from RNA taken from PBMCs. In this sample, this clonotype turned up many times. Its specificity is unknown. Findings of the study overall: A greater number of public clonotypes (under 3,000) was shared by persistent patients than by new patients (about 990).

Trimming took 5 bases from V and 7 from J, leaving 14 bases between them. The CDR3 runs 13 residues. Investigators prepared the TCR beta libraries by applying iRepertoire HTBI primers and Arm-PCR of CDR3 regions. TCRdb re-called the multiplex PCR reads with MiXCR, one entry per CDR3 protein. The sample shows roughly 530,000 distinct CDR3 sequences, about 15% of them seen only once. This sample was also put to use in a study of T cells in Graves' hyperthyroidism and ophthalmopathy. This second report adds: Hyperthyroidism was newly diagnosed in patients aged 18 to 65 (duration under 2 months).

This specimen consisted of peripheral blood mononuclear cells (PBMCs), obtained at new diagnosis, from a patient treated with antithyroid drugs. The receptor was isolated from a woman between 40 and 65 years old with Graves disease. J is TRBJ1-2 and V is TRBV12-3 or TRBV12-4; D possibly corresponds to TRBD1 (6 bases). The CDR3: CASSGGRIGGYTF. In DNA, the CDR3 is TGTGCCAGCAGTGGGGGGCGCATAGGTGGCTACACCTTC.